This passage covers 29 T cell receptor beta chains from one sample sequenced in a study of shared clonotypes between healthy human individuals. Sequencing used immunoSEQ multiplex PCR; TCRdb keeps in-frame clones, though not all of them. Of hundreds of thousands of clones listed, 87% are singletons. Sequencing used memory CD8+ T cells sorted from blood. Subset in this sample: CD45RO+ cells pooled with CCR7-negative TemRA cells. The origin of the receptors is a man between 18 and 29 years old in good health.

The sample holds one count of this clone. In nucleotides, the CDR3 is TGTGCCAGTAGTATAGATGTGGAGGCGTTTAACTATGGCTACACCTTC. Translated, it gives CASSIDVEAFNYGYTF. The genes are TRBV19 and TRBJ1-2; D is unresolved. V lost 0 bases and J lost 1, with 12 bases in between. CDR1 LNHDA and CDR2 SQIVND come from the germline V gene (reference sequence). This CDR3 contains 16 residues.

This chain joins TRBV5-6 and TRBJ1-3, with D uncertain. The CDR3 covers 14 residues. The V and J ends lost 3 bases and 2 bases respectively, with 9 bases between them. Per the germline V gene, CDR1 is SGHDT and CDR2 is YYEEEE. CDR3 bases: TGTGCCAGCAGCTGGTTTGAAACTGGAAACACCATATATTTT. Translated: CASSWFETGNTIYF.

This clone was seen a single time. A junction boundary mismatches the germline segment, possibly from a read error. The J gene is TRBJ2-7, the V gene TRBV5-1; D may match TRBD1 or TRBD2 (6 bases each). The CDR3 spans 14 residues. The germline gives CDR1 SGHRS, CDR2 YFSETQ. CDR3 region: CASSLVPTEGEFNF. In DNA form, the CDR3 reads TGCGCCAGCAGCTTGGTCCCCACGGAGGGGGAGTTTAACTTC.

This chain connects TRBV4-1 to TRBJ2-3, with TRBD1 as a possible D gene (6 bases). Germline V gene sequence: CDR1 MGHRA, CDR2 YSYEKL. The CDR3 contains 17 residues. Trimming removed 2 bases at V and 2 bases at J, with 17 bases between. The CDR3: CASSQPRTGWFTDTQYF. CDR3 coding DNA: TGCGCCAGCAGCCAACCCCGAACAGGGTGGTTCACAGATACGCAGTATTTT.

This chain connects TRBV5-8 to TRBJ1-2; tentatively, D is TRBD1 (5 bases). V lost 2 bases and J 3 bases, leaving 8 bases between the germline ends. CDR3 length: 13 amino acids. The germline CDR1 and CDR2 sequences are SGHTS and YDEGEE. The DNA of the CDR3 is TGTGCCAGCAGCTTTGGGGGGGACTATGGCTACACCTTC. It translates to CASSFGGDYGYTF.

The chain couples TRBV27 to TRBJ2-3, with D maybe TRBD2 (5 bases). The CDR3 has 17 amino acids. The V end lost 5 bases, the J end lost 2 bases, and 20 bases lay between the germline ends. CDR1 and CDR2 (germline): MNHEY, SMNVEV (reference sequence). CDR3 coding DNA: TGTGCCAGCAGTCCCTCGGACTGGTTAATCTACACAGATACGCAGTATTTT. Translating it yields CASSPSDWLIYTDTQYF.

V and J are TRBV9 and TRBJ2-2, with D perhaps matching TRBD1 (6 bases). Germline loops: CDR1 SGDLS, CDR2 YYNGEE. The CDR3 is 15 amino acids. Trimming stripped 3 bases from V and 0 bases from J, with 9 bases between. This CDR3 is CASSEEGANTGELFF. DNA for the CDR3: TGTGCCAGCAGCGAAGAGGGGGCGAACACCGGGGAGCTGTTTTTT.

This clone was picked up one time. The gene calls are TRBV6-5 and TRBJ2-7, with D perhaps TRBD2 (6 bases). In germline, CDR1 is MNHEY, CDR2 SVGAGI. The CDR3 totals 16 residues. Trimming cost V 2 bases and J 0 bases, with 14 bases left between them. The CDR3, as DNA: TGTGCCAGCAGTTACGGTCATGGGGGGTACTCCTACGAGCAGTACTTC. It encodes CASSYGHGGYSYEQYF.

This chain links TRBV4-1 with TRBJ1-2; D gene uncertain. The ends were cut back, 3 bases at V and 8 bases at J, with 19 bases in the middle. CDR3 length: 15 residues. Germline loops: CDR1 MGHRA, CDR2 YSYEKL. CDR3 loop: CASSQTTVSSQGYTF. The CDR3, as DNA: TGCGCCAGCAGCCAGACGACGGTGTCTTCCCAGGGCTACACCTTC.

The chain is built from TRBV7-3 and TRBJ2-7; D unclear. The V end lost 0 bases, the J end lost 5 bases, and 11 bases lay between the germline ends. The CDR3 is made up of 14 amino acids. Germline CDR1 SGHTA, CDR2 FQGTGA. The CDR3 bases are TGTGCCAGCAGCTTAACTGGGGTTGGGAACGAGCAGTACTTC. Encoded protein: CASSLTGVGNEQYF.

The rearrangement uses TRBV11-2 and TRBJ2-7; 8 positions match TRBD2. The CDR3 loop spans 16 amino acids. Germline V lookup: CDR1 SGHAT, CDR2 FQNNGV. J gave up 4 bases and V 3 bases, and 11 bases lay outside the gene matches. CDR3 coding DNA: TGTGCCAGCAGCTTCCCCGCCGGGACTAGAAAATACGAGCAGTACTTC. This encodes CASSFPAGTRKYEQYF.

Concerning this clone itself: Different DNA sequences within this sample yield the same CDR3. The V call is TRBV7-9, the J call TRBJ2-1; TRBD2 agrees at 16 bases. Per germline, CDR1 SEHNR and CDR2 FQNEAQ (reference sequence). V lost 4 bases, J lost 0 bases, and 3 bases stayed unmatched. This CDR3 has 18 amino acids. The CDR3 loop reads CASSSGLAGGSSYNEQFF. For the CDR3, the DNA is TGTGCCAGCAGCTCGGGACTAGCGGGAGGGAGCTCCTACAATGAGCAGTTCTTC.

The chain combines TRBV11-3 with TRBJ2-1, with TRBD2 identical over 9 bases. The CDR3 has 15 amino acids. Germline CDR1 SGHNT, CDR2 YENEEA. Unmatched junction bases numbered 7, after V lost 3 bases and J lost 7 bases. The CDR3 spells CASSLAAGGLNEQFF. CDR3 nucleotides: TGTGCCAGCAGCTTGGCAGCGGGAGGTCTGAATGAGCAGTTCTTC.

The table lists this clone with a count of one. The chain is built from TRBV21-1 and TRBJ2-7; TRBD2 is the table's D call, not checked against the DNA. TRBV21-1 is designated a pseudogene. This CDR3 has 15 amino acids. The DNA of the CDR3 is TGTGCCAGCAGCAAAAGGGGAGGGTGGGAAAACGAGCAGTACTTC. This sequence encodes CASSKRGGWENEQYF.

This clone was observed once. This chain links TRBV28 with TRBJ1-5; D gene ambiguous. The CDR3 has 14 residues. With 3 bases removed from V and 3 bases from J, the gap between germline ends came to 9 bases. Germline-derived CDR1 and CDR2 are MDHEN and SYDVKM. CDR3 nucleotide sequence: TGTGCCAGCAGTTTGATAGGCTCCAATCAGCCCCAGCATTTT. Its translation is CASSLIGSNQPQHF.

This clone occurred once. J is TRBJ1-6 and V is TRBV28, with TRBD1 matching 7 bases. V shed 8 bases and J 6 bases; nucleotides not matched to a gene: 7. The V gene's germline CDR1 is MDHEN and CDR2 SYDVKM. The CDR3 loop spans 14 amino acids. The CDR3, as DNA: TGTGCCAGCGAACCGGGACAGATTAATTCACCCCTCCACTTT. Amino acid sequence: CASEPGQINSPLHF.

The DNA of the CDR3 is TGTGCCAGCAACGGACTAGCGGAGAACAATGAGCAGTTCTTC. Protein sequence: CASNGLAENNEQFF. This chain joins TRBV2 and TRBJ2-1, with 10 nucleotides matching TRBD2. The germline V gene has CDR1 SNHLY and CDR2 FYNNEI. V lost 7 bases, J lost 5 bases, and 5 bases stayed unmatched. The CDR3 has 14 residues.

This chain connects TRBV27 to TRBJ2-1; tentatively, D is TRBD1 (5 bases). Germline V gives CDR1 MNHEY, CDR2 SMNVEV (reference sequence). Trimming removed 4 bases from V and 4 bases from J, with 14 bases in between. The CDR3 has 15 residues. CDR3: CASSSQGPRYNEQFF. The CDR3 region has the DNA TGTGCCAGCAGTTCTCAGGGTCCCCGTTACAATGAGCAGTTCTTC.

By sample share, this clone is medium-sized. This CDR3 reads CASRNSGGRGMNTEAFF. The CDR3 nucleotides are TGTGCCAGCAGAAATAGCGGGGGGAGAGGCATGAACACTGAAGCTTTCTTT. This chain joins TRBV28 and TRBJ1-1; a possible D gene is TRBD1 (5 bases). Germline CDR1 reads MDHEN; CDR2 reads SYDVKM. V was cut by 6 bases and J by 0 bases, with 20 bases left in between. The CDR3 loop spans 17 amino acids.

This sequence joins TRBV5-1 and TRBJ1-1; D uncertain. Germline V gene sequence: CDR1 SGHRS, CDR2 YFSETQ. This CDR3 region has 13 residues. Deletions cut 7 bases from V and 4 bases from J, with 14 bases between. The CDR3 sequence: CASQLWGSTEAFF. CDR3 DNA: TGCGCCAGCCAGCTCTGGGGTAGCACTGAAGCTTTCTTT. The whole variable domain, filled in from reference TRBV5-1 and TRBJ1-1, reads KAGVTQTPRYLIKTRGQQVTLSCSPISGHRSVSWYQQTPGQGLQFLFEYFSETQRNKGNFPGRFSGRQFSNSRSEMNVSTLELGDSALYLCASQLWGSTEAFFGQGTRLTVV.

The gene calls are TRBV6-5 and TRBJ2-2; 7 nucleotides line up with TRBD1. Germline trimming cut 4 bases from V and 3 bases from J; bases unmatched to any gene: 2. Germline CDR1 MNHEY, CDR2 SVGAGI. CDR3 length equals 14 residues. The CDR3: CASSWGQYTGELFF. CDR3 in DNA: TGTGCCAGCAGTTGGGGACAGTACACCGGGGAGCTGTTTTTT.

The CDR3 DNA sequence: TGTGCCAGCAGCTTAGAACTAGCGGGAGGATCCGCGGAGACCCAGTACTTC. Amino acid sequence: CASSLELAGGSAETQYF. The chain recombines TRBV13 with TRBJ2-5, with 12 bases aligning to TRBD2. The junction had 8 bases not matched to a gene; V was cut back by 1 base and J by 5 bases. The CDR3 loop spans 17 amino acids. The germline V gene encodes CDR1 PRHDT and CDR2 FYEKMQ (reference sequence).

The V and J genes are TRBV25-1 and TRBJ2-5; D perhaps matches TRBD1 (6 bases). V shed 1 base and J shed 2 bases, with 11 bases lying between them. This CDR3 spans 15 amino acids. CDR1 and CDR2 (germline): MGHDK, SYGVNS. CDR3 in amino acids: CASSELQGWQETQYF. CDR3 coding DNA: TGTGCCAGCAGTGAATTACAGGGATGGCAAGAGACCCAGTACTTC.

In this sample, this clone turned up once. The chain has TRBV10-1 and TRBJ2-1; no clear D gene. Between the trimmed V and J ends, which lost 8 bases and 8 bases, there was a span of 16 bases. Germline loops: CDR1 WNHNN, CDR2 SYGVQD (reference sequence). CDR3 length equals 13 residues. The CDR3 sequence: CASGSLDLHEQFF. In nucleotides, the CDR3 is TGCGCCAGCGGGTCGCTTGATCTGCATGAGCAGTTCTTC.

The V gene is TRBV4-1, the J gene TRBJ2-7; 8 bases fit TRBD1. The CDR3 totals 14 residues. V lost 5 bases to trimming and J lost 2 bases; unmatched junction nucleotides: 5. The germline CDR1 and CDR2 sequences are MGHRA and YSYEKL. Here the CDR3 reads CASSFDRGPYEQYF. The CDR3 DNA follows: TGCGCCAGCAGCTTCGACAGGGGACCCTACGAGCAGTACTTC.

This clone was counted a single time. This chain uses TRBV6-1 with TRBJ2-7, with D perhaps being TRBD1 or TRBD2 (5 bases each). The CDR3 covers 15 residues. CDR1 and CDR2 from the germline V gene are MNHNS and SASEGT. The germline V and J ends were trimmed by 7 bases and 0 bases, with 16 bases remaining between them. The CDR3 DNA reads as TGTGCCAGCACCCCTTGGGGGTTCATCTCCTACGAGCAGTACTTC. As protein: CASTPWGFISYEQYF.

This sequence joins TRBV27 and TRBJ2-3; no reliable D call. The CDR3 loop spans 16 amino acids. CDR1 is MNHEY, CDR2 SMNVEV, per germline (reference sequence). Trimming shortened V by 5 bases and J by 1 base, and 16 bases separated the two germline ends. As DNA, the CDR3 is TGTGCCAGCAGTCCGCTTCTATCAAGGGGCACAGATACGCAGTATTTT. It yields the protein CASSPLLSRGTDTQYF.

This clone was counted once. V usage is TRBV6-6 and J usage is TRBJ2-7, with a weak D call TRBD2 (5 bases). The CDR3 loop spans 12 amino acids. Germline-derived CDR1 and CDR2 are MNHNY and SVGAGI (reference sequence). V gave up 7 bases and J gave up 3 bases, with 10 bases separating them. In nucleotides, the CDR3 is TGTGCCAGCAATAGAGAGGGCTACGAGCAGTACTTC. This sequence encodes CASNREGYEQYF.

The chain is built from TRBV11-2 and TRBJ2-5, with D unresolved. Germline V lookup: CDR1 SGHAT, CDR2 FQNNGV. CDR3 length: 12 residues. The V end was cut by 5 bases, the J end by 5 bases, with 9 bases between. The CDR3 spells CASSVVFETQYF. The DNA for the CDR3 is TGTGCCAGCAGCGTTGTTTTTGAGACCCAGTACTTC.